The 15 T cell receptor beta chains below come from one sample, sequenced in a study of immune cell composition in non-small cell lung cancer. The table came from immunoSEQ multiplex PCR; TCRdb's copy has only in-frame clones and leaves some out. Among roughly 1,700 clones listed, roughly 77% were seen once. The specimen sequenced was lung tumor tissue. The receptors were sampled from a human donor with non-small cell lung cancer.

This clone was detected only once. CDR3 sequence: CASSPLGGSVNEQFF. In DNA, the CDR3 is TGTGCCAGCAGCCCCCTGGGGGGAAGTGTCAATGAGCAGTTCTTC. The chain employs TRBV27 and TRBJ2-1; a weak D match, TRBD2 (6 bases). The CDR3 covers 15 residues. Germline lookup yields CDR1 MNHEY and CDR2 SMNVEV (reference sequence). The germline V and J ends were trimmed by 6 bases and 6 bases, with 18 bases remaining between them.

In its sample, this clone was seen once. V and J are TRBV11-3 and TRBJ1-2; 9 nucleotides line up with TRBD1. The CDR3 extends over 14 amino acids. Germline loops: CDR1 SGHNT, CDR2 YENEEA. Trimming removed 1 base from V and 9 bases from J; junction bases left unmatched: 6. The CDR3 sequence is CASSLGTGARSYTF. For the CDR3, the DNA is TGTGCCAGCAGCTTAGGGACAGGGGCCCGAAGCTACACCTTC.

V and J are TRBV6-1 and TRBJ1-3; perhaps TRBD1 as D (6 bases). V was pared by 4 bases and J by 0 bases, with 13 bases between. Germline CDR1 reads MNHNS; CDR2 reads SASEGT. The CDR3 runs to 16 residues. The CDR3 bases are TGTGCCAGCAGTGTCTCGACAGGAACCTCTGGAAACACCATATATTTT. Its protein product is CASSVSTGTSGNTIYF.

The V gene is TRBV7-2, the J gene TRBJ2-5; possible D gene TRBD2, 6 bases. The CDR3 totals 14 residues. Germline lookup yields CDR1 SGHTA and CDR2 FQGNSA. Between the trimmed V and J ends, which lost 0 bases and 5 bases, there was a span of 10 bases. In DNA form, the CDR3 reads TGTGCCAGCAGCTTAGCAGGGACTGGTGAGACCCAGTACTTC. Its translation: CASSLAGTGETQYF.

CDR3 in amino acids: CASSESIAKNIQYF. CDR3 sequence (DNA): TGCGCCAGCAGTGAGTCTATAGCCAAAAACATTCAGTACTTC. The chain is built from TRBV10-1 and TRBJ2-4; D is uncertain. This CDR3 contains 14 residues. The V and J ends lost 0 bases and 0 bases respectively, with 3 bases between them. The germline gives CDR1 WNHNN, CDR2 SYGVQD (reference sequence).

Here the CDR3 reads CASSLLVGGSNEKLFF. DNA of the CDR3: TGTGCCAGCAGCCTACTTGTCGGGGGGTCGAATGAAAAACTGTTTTTT. V gene TRBV7-9 combines with J gene TRBJ1-4, with D possibly being TRBD1 (5 bases). The germline V gene encodes CDR1 SEHNR and CDR2 FQNEAQ (reference sequence). V lost 5 bases and J 5 bases, leaving 18 bases between the germline ends. The CDR3 is made up of 16 amino acids.

Here the CDR3 reads CASRGGQGNQPQHF. The CDR3, as DNA: TGTGCCAGCAGGGGGGGACAGGGCAATCAGCCCCAGCATTTT. The V gene is TRBV6-1, the J gene TRBJ1-5; 8 bases are shared with TRBD1. V lost 6 bases, J lost 2 bases, and 3 bases stayed unmatched. CDR1 MNHNS and CDR2 SASEGT come from the germline V gene. CDR3 length equals 14 residues.

This sequence joins TRBV7-8 and TRBJ1-4; tentatively, D is TRBD1 (5 bases). The CDR3 covers 14 residues. CDR1 SGHVS and CDR2 FQNEAQ come from the germline V gene. Trimming stripped 4 bases from V and 6 bases from J, with 12 bases between. The CDR3 DNA sequence: TGTGCCAGCAGCTACGGGGGTATTGATGAAAAACTGTTTTTT. It encodes CASSYGGIDEKLFF. The variable domain in full, with the rest retrieved from reference TRBV7-8 and TRBJ1-4, is GAGVSQSPRYKVAKRGQDVALRCDPISGHVSLFWYQQALGQGPEFLTYFQNEAQLDKSGLPSDRFFAERPEGSVSTLKIQRTQQEDSAVYLCASSYGGIDEKLFFGSGTQLSVL.

V usage is TRBV30 and J usage is TRBJ2-3; 13 bases match TRBD2. The germline V gene encodes CDR1 GTSNPN and CDR2 SVGIG (reference sequence). The CDR3 contains 16 residues. With 0 bases clipped from V and 4 bases from J, the junction kept 4 bases outside the gene matches. CDR3 sequence: CAWSVLAGGVADTQYF. The CDR3 nucleotides are TGTGCCTGGAGTGTACTAGCGGGAGGGGTCGCAGATACGCAGTATTTT.

The chain employs TRBV18 and TRBJ1-1; D gene ambiguous. The CDR3 consists of 16 residues. Germline CDR1 is KGHSH and CDR2 is LQKENI. V lost 2 bases and J lost 2, with 15 bases in between. CDR3 protein: CASSPFNRERNTEAFF. CDR3 DNA sequence: TGTGCCAGCTCACCATTCAACCGGGAGAGAAACACTGAAGCTTTCTTT.

The rearrangement joins TRBV4-2 to TRBJ2-1, with D uncertain. Looked up from germline, CDR1 is LGHNA and CDR2 is YNFKEQ. The V end was cut by 3 bases, the J end by 6 bases, with 12 bases between. The CDR3 sequence is 14 residues long. The CDR3 nucleotides are TGTGCCAGCAGCCACGAAACGGGTAGCAATGAGCAGTTCTTC. Residues: CASSHETGSNEQFF.

The genes are TRBV19 and TRBJ1-2, with unresolved D. Germline V gene data show CDR1 as LNHDA and CDR2 as SQIVND (reference sequence). The V end lost 0 bases, the J end lost 4 bases, and 9 bases lay between the germline ends. The CDR3 covers 14 residues. CDR3 sequence (DNA): TGTGCCAGTAGTATAGATCTGGCAGGCTATGGCTACACCTTC. It specifies CASSIDLAGYGYTF.

J is TRBJ1-2 and V is TRBV19; TRBD1 aligns across 8 bases. V lost 5 bases, J lost 0 bases, and 5 bases stayed unmatched. CDR3 length: 15 residues. The germline V gene has CDR1 LNHDA and CDR2 SQIVND (reference sequence). The chain's CDR3 is CASSSGQAPNYGYTF. CDR3 nucleotide sequence: TGTGCCAGTAGTTCGGGACAGGCACCTAACTATGGCTACACCTTC.

The genes are TRBV2 and TRBJ1-1, with D possibly matching TRBD1 (6 bases). Germline CDR1 is SNHLY and CDR2 is FYNNEI. The V end lost 4 bases, the J end lost 1 base, and 13 bases lay between the germline ends. This CDR3 comprises 15 residues. CDR3 loop: CASSVPGHKNTEAFF. The CDR3 nucleotides read TGTGCCAGCAGTGTACCGGGACATAAGAACACTGAAGCTTTCTTT.

This chain links TRBV28 with TRBJ1-4; no firm D call. The CDR3 covers 15 residues. Germline values: CDR1 MDHEN, CDR2 SYDVKM. V shed 5 bases and J shed 0 bases, with 10 bases lying between them. The CDR3 DNA reads TGTGCCAGCAGTCTCCCAGGAACAACTAATGAAAAACTGTTTTTT. Translated, it gives CASSLPGTTNEKLFF.